This T cell receptor beta chain was found in a study of T cells in Graves' hyperthyroidism and ophthalmopathy. This clonotype showed up many times. The CDR3 is 12 amino acids. The V and J ends lost 5 bases and 7 bases respectively, with 9 bases between them. Germline V gene lookup returns CDR1 SNHLY and CDR2 FYNNEI. The investigators amplified TCR beta CDR3 regions from RNA transcripts. The HTBI set primed first-round TCR CDR3 RT-PCR. TCRdb reanalysed the multiplex PCR reads using MiXCR and keeps one entry per CDR3 protein. The table records hundreds of thousands of distinct CDR3 sequences, about half of them present only once.

The sequence derives from a woman aged 18 to 35 with Graves' hyperthyroidism. The source material was peripheral blood or thyroid tissue (not recorded which). The chain uses TRBV2 and TRBJ1-5; D gene ambiguous. The CDR3 DNA sequence: TGTGCCAGCAGTTTATCGGGCCAGCCCCAGCATTTT. Translated: CASSLSGQPQHF. Full variable domain (remainder filled in from reference TRBV2 and TRBJ1-5): EPEVTQTPSHQVTQMGQEVILRCVPISNHLYFYWYRQILGQKVEFLVSFYNNEISEKSEIFDDQFSVERPDGSNFTLKIRSTKLEDSAMYFCASSLSGQPQHFGDGTRLSIL.